The 30 T cell receptor beta chains reported below all come from one sample, sequenced in a study of shared clonotypes between healthy human individuals. The naive CD8 population came from CD45RO-negative cells selected for CCR7, without terminally differentiated effector memory CD45RA+ cells. The table came from immunoSEQ multiplex PCR; TCRdb's copy has only in-frame clones and leaves some out. This sample has around 1.9 million clones; 85% to 95% occur once, and the top ten carry more than 1.5%. Material for sequencing was naive CD8+ T cells from PBMCs. The receptors come from a man between 18 and 35 years old in good health. Some clones in this sample may be carry-over from other donors' samples.

This chain connects TRBV6-1 to TRBJ1-4; tentatively, D is TRBD1 (5 bases). There are 14 residues in the CDR3. The V gene lost 8 bases and the J gene lost 8 bases, with 18 bases spanning the gap. Germline-derived CDR1 and CDR2 are MNHNS and SASEGT. CDR3 sequence: CASARIGAGEKLFF. The CDR3 DNA is TGTGCCAGCGCCCGTATAGGGGCAGGAGAAAAACTGTTTTTT.

The rearrangement uses TRBV27 and TRBJ2-1; perhaps TRBD2 as D (5 bases). The CDR3 extends over 15 amino acids. V lost 6 bases and J lost 4, with 16 bases in between. Germline assignment: CDR1 MNHEY and CDR2 SMNVEV (reference sequence). The DNA of the CDR3 is TGTGCCAGCAGACCCCCTAGCTTTACTTACAATGAGCAGTTCTTC. Translating it yields CASRPPSFTYNEQFF.

Points on this clone: The sample carries other DNA sequences with the same CDR3. The rearrangement uses TRBV4-1 and TRBJ2-7, with TRBD1 matching over 8 bases. V dropped 0 bases and J dropped 3; count of bases not matched to a gene: 4. The CDR3 covers 15 residues. Germline V lookup: CDR1 MGHRA, CDR2 YSYEKL. For the CDR3, the DNA is TGCGCCAGCAGCCAAGAGGGGACAGGTGACTACGAGCAGTACTTC. It codes for CASSQEGTGDYEQYF.

This chain links TRBV5-8 with TRBJ1-5; TRBD1 matches 8 bases. Germline loops: CDR1 SGHTS, CDR2 YDEGEE. The V and J ends lost 3 bases and 9 bases, in that order; junction bases with no gene match: 8. The CDR3 runs to 14 residues. In DNA, the CDR3 is TGTGCCAGCAGCTCAGGGGGCGCTTTTAGGCCCCAGCATTTT. This encodes CASSSGGAFRPQHF.

This rearrangement joins TRBV9 to TRBJ2-1; D unclear. The CDR3 length is 14 residues. Trimming left V 5 bases short and J 4 bases short, with 13 bases between. CDR1 is SGDLS, CDR2 YYNGEE, per germline. CDR3 region: CASSALYGYNEQFF. The CDR3 DNA follows: TGTGCCAGCAGTGCCCTCTACGGTTACAATGAGCAGTTCTTC.

The chain uses TRBV9 and TRBJ2-3, with 8 nucleotides matching TRBD1. The CDR3 sequence is 17 residues long. With V trimmed by 3 bases and J by 3 bases, 12 bases remained unmatched. Germline values: CDR1 SGDLS, CDR2 YYNGEE. In DNA, the CDR3 is TGTGCCAGCAGCGCGATACAGGGGGGAGAGACGACAGATACGCAGTATTTT. Protein product: CASSAIQGGETTDTQYF.

For this clone: Other DNA sequences in this specimen translate into the identical CDR3. The chain carries TRBV4-1 and TRBJ2-7, with a weak D call TRBD1 (6 bases). The germline CDR1 and CDR2 sequences are MGHRA and YSYEKL. V was trimmed by 1 base and J by 5 bases, leaving 9 bases between them. CDR3 length: 13 amino acids. The CDR3 region has the DNA TGCGCCAGCAGCCAAGTACAGGGCAACGAGCAGTACTTC. Translating it yields CASSQVQGNEQYF.

The chain carries TRBV7-5 and TRBJ1-1; TRBD1, as called in the table, went unchecked against the DNA. TRBV7-5 is a pseudogene segment. The CDR3 covers 15 residues. CDR3 DNA sequence: TGTGCCAGAAGCTTCAACCAGGACAGGAACACTGAAGCTTTCTTT. Its translation: CARSFNQDRNTEAFF.

This sequence joins TRBV7-6 and TRBJ2-2; D perhaps matches TRBD2 (5 bases). Germline V gene sequence: CDR1 SGHVS, CDR2 FNYEAQ. The CDR3 runs to 14 residues. V lost 6 bases, J lost 6 bases, and 14 bases lay in between. CDR3 amino acids: CASRLEVGAGELFF. The DNA for the CDR3 is TGTGCCAGCAGACTAGAGGTGGGCGCCGGGGAGCTGTTTTTT.

The genes are TRBV6-1 and TRBJ1-1, with D perhaps matching TRBD1 (5 bases). CDR1 and CDR2 from the germline V gene are MNHNS and SASEGT. This CDR3 is 15 amino acids long. Trimming shortened V by 5 bases and J by 2 bases, and 15 bases separated the two germline ends. Here the CDR3 DNA reads TGTGCCAGCAGTTGGGACGGGAAGGGTAACACTGAAGCTTTCTTT. This translates into CASSWDGKGNTEAFF.

This chain connects TRBV6-5 to TRBJ1-4; no firm D call. With 0 bases removed from V and 12 bases from J, the gap between germline ends came to 14 bases. The CDR3 is 14 amino acids. Germline assignment: CDR1 MNHEY and CDR2 SVGAGI. CDR3 in amino acids: CASSYSTGGLELFF. CDR3 bases: TGTGCCAGCAGTTACTCGACGGGCGGGCTTGAACTGTTTTTT.

This clone was counted a single time. This chain connects TRBV10-2 to TRBJ2-3, with 7 positions matching TRBD2. V shed 7 bases, J shed 2 bases, and the junction held 9 bases outside the gene matches. Germline CDR1 reads WSHSY; CDR2 reads SAAADI. The CDR3 contains 15 residues. The chain's CDR3 is CASKVSGFITDTQYF. The DNA of the CDR3 is TGCGCCAGCAAGGTTAGCGGGTTTATCACAGATACGCAGTATTTT.

The chain combines TRBV5-5 with TRBJ1-1; D unresolved. CDR3 length equals 13 residues. CDR1 and CDR2 (germline): SGHKS, YYEKEE (reference sequence). Trimming pared 2 bases from V and 2 bases from J, leaving 7 bases between. The CDR3 region has the DNA TGTGCCAGCAGCTTCGACATAAACACTGAAGCTTTCTTT. This encodes CASSFDINTEAFF.

The rearrangement uses TRBV5-6 and TRBJ2-5; tentatively, D is TRBD1 or TRBD2 (5 bases each). Per the germline V gene, CDR1 is SGHDT and CDR2 is YYEEEE. The V end was cut by 1 base, the J end by 5 bases, with 9 bases between. This CDR3 is built from 13 residues. The CDR3 nucleotides are TGTGCCAGCAGCTTGTCTGGGACGGAGACCCAGTACTTC. As protein: CASSLSGTETQYF.

This chain uses TRBV27 with TRBJ2-5; 8 positions match TRBD2. The junction had 4 bases not matched to a gene; V was cut back by 2 bases and J by 2 bases. Germline assignment: CDR1 MNHEY and CDR2 SMNVEV (reference sequence). The CDR3 spans 15 residues. DNA for the CDR3: TGTGCCAGCAGTTTAGTTATAGCGGGACAAGAGACCCAGTACTTC. Its protein product is CASSLVIAGQETQYF.

The rearrangement uses TRBV14 and TRBJ1-4, with D unclear. The V and J ends lost 4 bases and 7 bases respectively, with 19 bases between them. The CDR3 spans 16 residues. Per germline, CDR1 SGHDN and CDR2 FVKESK. In DNA form, the CDR3 reads TGTGCCAGCAGCCCCTCCGGTGAAGGGCATCGTGAAAAACTGTTTTTT. It codes for CASSPSGEGHREKLFF.

The count of this clone is one. Other nucleotide sequences from this sample produce the same CDR3. This rearrangement joins TRBV27 to TRBJ2-7; the D call may be TRBD1 or TRBD2 (6 bases each). Germline V gene lookup returns CDR1 MNHEY and CDR2 SMNVEV (reference sequence). V lost 3 bases, J lost 0 bases, and 9 bases lay in between. The CDR3 consists of 14 residues. This CDR3 is CASSFGGGSYEQYF. CDR3 nucleotides: TGTGCCAGCAGTTTCGGAGGGGGCTCCTACGAGCAGTACTTC.

CDR3: CASSPRWGLAGVSSYNEQFF. The CDR3 DNA sequence: TGTGCCAGCAGCCCACGGTGGGGGCTAGCGGGTGTCAGCTCCTACAATGAGCAGTTCTTC. The chain uses TRBV7-6 and TRBJ2-1; 8 bases are a match to TRBD2. Trimming at V came to 5 bases and at J to 0 bases, leaving 18 bases not matched to a gene. This CDR3 is built from 20 residues. CDR1 is SGHVS, CDR2 FNYEAQ, per germline.

The gene calls are TRBV20-1 and TRBJ2-1, with D perhaps TRBD2 (5 bases). Germline CDR1 and CDR2: DFQATT and SNEGSKA (reference sequence). V was pared by 6 bases and J by 7 bases, with 10 bases between. CDR3 length: 11 residues. The CDR3 DNA follows: TGCAGTGCCCGGACTTTAAATGAGCAGTTCTTC. Protein: CSARTLNEQFF.

As regards this clone: The junction departs from the called germline gene at one end, perhaps through a read error. This chain uses TRBV7-8 with TRBJ2-7; 11 bases are a match to TRBD2. The germline CDR1 and CDR2 sequences are SGHVS and FQNEAQ. The CDR3 is 18 residues long. CDR3 bases: TGCGCCAGCAGCCAAGAACAACTAGCGGGAGAGGGGTCCTACGAGCAGTACTTC. Residues: CASSQEQLAGEGSYEQYF.

This chain links TRBV27 with TRBJ1-2; D is perhaps TRBD1 (5 bases). CDR1 is MNHEY, CDR2 SMNVEV, per germline (reference sequence). This CDR3 has 16 amino acids. V lost 5 bases and J 6 bases, leaving 22 bases between the germline ends. The CDR3: CASSPIGTLESNGYTF. The CDR3 coding sequence is TGTGCCAGCAGTCCAATCGGGACCCTAGAGTCCAATGGCTACACCTTC.

CDR3 loop: CASSLSSGRAASYEQYF. DNA for the CDR3: TGTGCCAGCAGCTTGTCTAGCGGGAGGGCCGCGTCCTACGAGCAGTACTTC. The gene calls are TRBV5-8 and TRBJ2-7; 12 nucleotides agree with TRBD2. Per germline, CDR1 SGHTS and CDR2 YDEGEE. V lost 1 base to trimming and J lost 1 base; unmatched junction nucleotides: 6. The CDR3 is 17 amino acids.

This chain joins TRBV14 and TRBJ2-2, with 7 bases fitting TRBD1. The CDR3 has 14 residues. The ends lost 3 bases at V and 4 bases at J; junction bases unmatched: 2. Per the germline V gene, CDR1 is SGHDN and CDR2 is FVKESK. CDR3 bases: TGTGCCAGCAGCCATTACAGGGGCACCGGGGAGCTGTTTTTT. Residues: CASSHYRGTGELFF.

The chain has TRBV5-4 and TRBJ2-1; 9 bases map to TRBD1. The CDR3 spans 15 residues. V lost 0 bases and J lost 6; bases outside the gene matches: 4. Looked up from germline, CDR1 is SGHNT and CDR2 is YYREEE (reference sequence). CDR3 in DNA: TGTGCCAGCAGCTTGGTACAGGGGGCAGGCAATGAGCAGTTCTTC. This sequence encodes CASSLVQGAGNEQFF.

V usage is TRBV11-2 and J usage is TRBJ1-1; no clear D gene. CDR1 is SGHAT and CDR2 is FQNNGV in the germline V gene. CDR3 length: 15 residues. The ends were cut back, 4 bases at V and 3 bases at J, with 15 bases in the middle. This CDR3 reads CASSSGRDLYTEAFF. The CDR3 DNA reads as TGTGCCAGCAGCTCAGGCCGGGATCTGTACACTGAAGCTTTCTTT.

V gene TRBV19 combines with J gene TRBJ2-7, with D perhaps TRBD1 (5 bases). The CDR3 consists of 15 residues. V dropped 5 bases and J dropped 0 bases, with 14 bases sitting between them. CDR1 LNHDA and CDR2 SQIVND come from the germline V gene (reference sequence). Here the CDR3 reads CASSSTTASSYEQYF. DNA for the CDR3: TGTGCCAGTAGTTCCACGACAGCGAGCTCCTACGAGCAGTACTTC.

The chain links TRBV28 to TRBJ2-7, with 9 nucleotides matching TRBD2. The CDR3 has 15 residues. Germline V gives CDR1 MDHEN, CDR2 SYDVKM. The junction had 9 bases not matched to a gene; V was cut back by 7 bases and J by 2 bases. The DNA of the CDR3 is TGTGCCAGCAAATTCAGGACTAGCGTAGCCTACGAGCAGTACTTC. Its protein is CASKFRTSVAYEQYF.

The table lists this clone with a count of one. The chain joins TRBV4-1 to TRBJ2-1; the match to TRBD2 covers 9 bases. CDR3 length: 17 residues. Germline CDR1 is MGHRA and CDR2 is YSYEKL. Losses at the gene ends were 1 base for V and 4 bases for J; bases not matched to a gene: 8. The CDR3 DNA sequence: TGCGCCAGCAGCCAAGGGCCGGGACTAGCCCAATACAATGAGCAGTTCTTC. Amino acids: CASSQGPGLAQYNEQFF.

This clone was picked up one time. The sample holds other DNA sequences that translate to the same CDR3. The V and J genes are TRBV27 and TRBJ1-5; the match to TRBD1 covers 7 bases. The CDR3 totals 14 residues. Germline V gives CDR1 MNHEY, CDR2 SMNVEV (reference sequence). Germline trimming cut 2 bases from V and 6 bases from J; bases unmatched to any gene: 4. The CDR3 DNA reads as TGTGCCAGCAGTTTAGTAGGGGGCTTTCAGCCCCAGCATTTT. Protein: CASSLVGGFQPQHF.

This rearrangement joins TRBV28 to TRBJ2-3; the D is unclear. Trimming shortened V by 3 bases and J by 6 bases, and 19 bases separated the two germline ends. Germline V gene lookup returns CDR1 MDHEN and CDR2 SYDVKM. CDR3 size: 16 residues. CDR3 amino acids: CASSLVRRAAFDTQYF. In DNA, the CDR3 is TGTGCCAGCAGTTTGGTCCGAAGGGCTGCGTTCGATACGCAGTATTTT.